Below are 18 T cell receptor beta chains sequenced from a single sample in a study of blood T cells in healthy people across ages. Using a J-beta primer mix together with a sample-barcoded 5' primer, a second PCR was run for roughly 6 to 12 cycles. Via MiXCR, TCRdb re-called the 5' RACE reads, giving one row per CDR3 protein. This table has 1.8 million or so distinct CDR3 sequences, roughly two fifths appearing once. The sample comprised blood. The receptors stem from a human donor in good health.

With respect to this clonotype: One junction end does not reproduce the germline sequence, and a read error may be involved. This chain uses TRBV10-3 with TRBJ1-4; unclear D gene. CDR3 length equals 14 residues. Looked up from germline, CDR1 is ENHRY and CDR2 is SYGVKD. The CDR3 DNA follows: TGTGCCATCAGTGCTACTTCGATTAGTGGAAAACGGTTTTTT. This codes for CAISATSISGKRFF.

A few counts support this clonotype. This CDR3 is CASSQQQGVYEQYF. CDR3 in DNA: TGTGCCAGCAGCCAACAACAGGGGGTCTACGAGCAGTACTTC. The chain joins TRBV7-2 to TRBJ2-7, with 8 bases identical to TRBD1. The CDR3 length is 14 residues. Germline loops: CDR1 SGHTA, CDR2 FQGNSA. Trimming took 5 bases from V and 3 from J; bases not matched to a gene: 6.

The rearrangement joins TRBV5-1 to TRBJ2-7, with D possibly being TRBD2 (7 bases). Germline V gene data show CDR1 as SGHRS and CDR2 as YFSETQ. The CDR3 has 14 residues. V gave up 3 bases and J gave up 3 bases, with 13 bases separating them. The CDR3 protein is CASSSGGAGYEQYF. The CDR3 bases are TGCGCCAGCAGCTCTGGGGGGGCCGGCTACGAGCAGTACTTC.

The chain carries TRBV7-2 and TRBJ2-4; TRBD1 matches 11 bases. The CDR3 extends over 14 amino acids. The V gene's germline CDR1 is SGHTA and CDR2 FQGNSA. The J segment lost 7 bases and the V segment lost 8 bases, leaving 7 bases of the junction unmatched. CDR3 nucleotide sequence: TGTGCCAGCCAACGGGGGACAGGGGGGAACATTCAGTACTTC. It is translated as CASQRGTGGNIQYF.

The V gene is TRBV5-1, the J gene TRBJ1-4, with D possibly matching TRBD1 (5 bases). Trimming took off 3 bases at V and 3 bases at J, with 9 bases between the two ends. The CDR3 totals 14 residues. Germline V CDR1 and CDR2: SGHRS, YFSETQ. CDR3 loop: CASSWDGSNEKLFF. DNA of the CDR3: TGCGCCAGCAGCTGGGACGGATCTAATGAAAAACTGTTTTTT.

The chain links TRBV20-1 to TRBJ1-1; tentatively, D is TRBD1 (5 bases). This CDR3 has 15 residues. The V gene lost 7 bases and the J gene lost 1 base, with 19 bases spanning the gap. CDR1 and CDR2 from the germline V gene are DFQATT and SNEGSKA (reference sequence). CDR3 amino acids: CSVQGLTDSNTEAFF. The CDR3 DNA follows: TGCAGTGTCCAGGGCCTGACAGACTCGAACACTGAAGCTTTCTTT.

This clonotype was found a few times. The chain uses TRBV20-1 and TRBJ2-1; D remains ambiguous. V was shortened by 7 bases and J by 7 bases, with 5 bases between the two germline ends. This CDR3 spans 9 amino acids. The V gene's germline CDR1 is DFQATT and CDR2 SNEGSKA (reference sequence). The CDR3 nucleotides are TGCAGTGTCAAGAATGAGCAGTTCTTC. It yields the protein CSVKNEQFF.

This clonotype came up a few times. The chain has TRBV2 and TRBJ1-2, with D possibly TRBD1 on 6 matching bases. The germline CDR1 and CDR2 sequences are SNHLY and FYNNEI. V was pared by 3 bases and J by 7 bases, with 12 bases between. The CDR3 runs to 13 residues. CDR3 protein: CASSDWGQVGYTF. CDR3 nucleotides: TGTGCCAGCAGTGATTGGGGGCAGGTTGGCTACACCTTC.

This rearrangement joins TRBV7-6 to TRBJ2-7; 9 bases match TRBD2. This CDR3 region has 18 residues. Per the germline V gene, CDR1 is SGHVS and CDR2 is FNYEAQ. V dropped 0 bases and J dropped 0; count of bases not matched to a gene: 9. The CDR3 here is CASSLAEGASGNSYEQYF. In DNA form, the CDR3 reads TGTGCCAGCAGCTTAGCGGAGGGGGCTAGCGGGAACTCCTACGAGCAGTACTTC.

This clonotype was found many times. One end of the junction fails to match germline, which may point to a read error. The J gene is TRBJ1-2, the V gene TRBV5-1; D possibly corresponds to TRBD1 (6 bases). The CDR3 runs 14 residues. Germline assignment: CDR1 SGHRS and CDR2 YFSETQ. CDR3 amino acids: CASSLDGGNYGYTF. The CDR3 region has the DNA TGTGCCAGCAGCTTAGACGGGGGCAACTATGGCTACACCTTC.

The chain uses TRBV12-3 or TRBV12-4 and TRBJ1-2; D unclear. V was shortened by 1 base and J by 4 bases, with 19 bases between the two germline ends. The CDR3 is 17 residues long. CDR3: CASSLGWAETTVYGYTF. The CDR3 DNA reads as TGTGCCAGCAGTTTAGGATGGGCGGAGACGACGGTCTATGGCTACACCTTC.

CDR3 DNA sequence: TGCGCCAGCAGCCCGGTAGGGGAAGAATACGAGCAGTACTTC. Amino acids: CASSPVGEEYEQYF. The chain combines TRBV5-1 with TRBJ2-7, with D tentatively TRBD1 (5 bases). The V end was cut by 4 bases, the J end by 4 bases, with 15 bases between. This CDR3 spans 14 amino acids. Germline V gene lookup returns CDR1 SGHRS and CDR2 YFSETQ.

This clonotype was picked up many times. The V and J genes are TRBV12-3 or TRBV12-4 and TRBJ2-5; unclear D gene. CDR3 length: 13 residues. Trimming cost V 2 bases and J 2 bases, with 6 bases left between them. This chain's CDR3 is CASSLISQETQYF. In DNA form, the CDR3 reads TGTGCCAGCAGTTTAATAAGTCAAGAGACCCAGTACTTC.

This clonotype was counted between two and nine times. This rearrangement joins TRBV10-3 to TRBJ1-2, with D possibly TRBD1 on 5 matching bases. Germline V gives CDR1 ENHRY, CDR2 SYGVKD. V was shortened by 0 bases and J by 6 bases, with 8 bases between the two germline ends. This CDR3 contains 13 residues. The CDR3 loop is CAISESGDHGYTF. The CDR3 nucleotides read TGTGCCATCAGTGAGTCGGGGGACCATGGCTACACCTTC.

A few counts support this clonotype. The chain is built from TRBV27 and TRBJ1-1; 10 bases are a match to TRBD1. The ends lost 8 bases at V and 5 bases at J; junction bases unmatched: 8. Germline assignment: CDR1 MNHEY and CDR2 SMNVEV (reference sequence). The CDR3 loop spans 14 amino acids. CDR3 sequence reads: CASHSGTGVTEAFF. DNA for the CDR3: TGTGCCAGCCATTCCGGGACAGGGGTGACTGAAGCTTTCTTT.

The genes are TRBV6-2 or TRBV6-3 and TRBJ1-2, with D perhaps matching TRBD1 (5 bases). Trimming removed 6 bases from V and 5 bases from J, with 16 bases in between. The CDR3 consists of 14 residues. Germline CDR1 reads MNHEY; CDR2 reads SVGEGT. CDR3 nucleotide sequence: TGTGCCAGCAGACCTCCAGGCCCAGGGTATGGCTACACCTTC. This codes for CASRPPGPGYGYTF.

This clonotype was recorded once. A read error may produce the germline difference seen at one junction end. The rearrangement joins TRBV7-3 to TRBJ2-1; D is possibly TRBD1 (5 bases). Germline V lookup: CDR1 SGHTA, CDR2 FQGTGA. The CDR3 covers 16 residues. Here the CDR3 reads CTSSLSVSPRANEQFF. The CDR3 DNA is TGTACCAGCAGCTTATCGGTGTCCCCCAGGGCCAATGAGCAGTTCTTC.

The rearrangement links TRBV9 to TRBJ1-1, with D perhaps matching TRBD1 (6 bases). Deletions cut 0 bases from V and 7 bases from J, with 22 bases between. The CDR3 is made up of 17 amino acids. Germline-derived CDR1 and CDR2 are SGDLS and YYNGEE. The CDR3 DNA is TGTGCCAGCAGCGTAGGCGGGACTACAGGGAGGGGAGGTGAAGCTTTCTTT. Its protein is CASSVGGTTGRGGEAFF. Full variable domain (outside the CDR3, taken from reference TRBV9 and TRBJ1-1): DSGVTQTPKHLITATGQRVTLRCSPRSGDLSVYWYQQSLDQGLQFLIQYYNGEERAKGNILERFSAQQFPDLHSELNLSSLELGDSALYFCASSVGGTTGRGGEAFFGQGTRLTVV.